The clone carrying this TCR beta chain was counted a single time. Its target is unknown. CDR1 is GTSNPN, CDR2 SVGIG, per germline (reference sequence). The V segment lost 4 bases and the J segment 3 bases; nucleotides outside the gene matches: 8. The CDR3 extends over 14 amino acids. Method: immunoSEQ multiplex PCR; TCRdb's copy keeps in-frame clones and lacks some. The repertoire holds 160,000 or so clones, roughly 94% seen once, with about 1.1% in the top ten. This specimen comes from a study of T cell responses to AZD1222 COVID-19 vaccine. General study points: Unmutated regions of variants are reportedly targeted by nearly half of spike-specific TCRs.

The TCR was taken from an adult who received the AZD1222 COVID-19 vaccine. The genes are TRBV30 and TRBJ1-2; 7 bases align to TRBD1. Specimen: peripheral blood, collected 28 days after the second AZD1222 dose. The CDR3 loop is CAWTPRDRDYGYTF. The CDR3 nucleotides are TGTGCCTGGACGCCCCGGGACAGAGACTATGGCTACACCTTC.